This T cell receptor beta chain is drawn from a study of T-cell reconstitution after alpha-beta-depleted transplantation in children. Per the germline V gene, CDR1 is LGHDT and CDR2 is YNNKEL (reference sequence). This CDR3 spans 14 amino acids. Trimming pared 4 bases from V and 13 bases from J, leaving 20 bases between. This clonotype has only a few counts. Researchers prepared the TCRbeta library using unique molecular identifiers, the study reports. Using its own MiXCR run on the PCR reads, TCRdb lists one record per CDR3 protein. The data hold fewer than 550,000 distinct CDR3 sequences, with roughly 10% observed a single time.

The source was PBMCs from the stem cell graft donor, collected from the stem cell graft. The source is a human donor who donated a stem cell graft to a child with acute myeloid leukemia. The chain links TRBV3-1 to TRBJ2-1; D might be TRBD2 (7 bases). The CDR3 nucleotides read TGTGCCAGCAGCCCAGTCAGGGGCGGGGGAGGTCAGTTCTTC. Encoded protein: CASSPVRGGGGQFF.